The T cell receptor beta chain described here comes from a study of glioma-infiltrating T cells. Study-level results: Gliomas, especially low-grade, showed above-expected tissue-blood divergence; non-neoplastic patients showed below. Very few CDR3 sequences were shared between tissue and blood.

There are many counts of this clonotype. Antigen unknown. Germline trimming cut 4 bases from V and 0 bases from J; bases unmatched to any gene: 2. CDR3 length: 14 residues. Germline V CDR1 and CDR2: MNHEY, SMNVEV (reference sequence). Amplification of TCR alpha and beta CDR3 regions from RNA used iRepertoire nested multiplex PCR. Tissue mRNA or PBMC total RNA, roughly 100-400 ng, went into one-step reverse transcription and amplification. MiXCR, applied by TCRdb to the multiplex PCR reads, yields one record per CDR3 protein. The data contain approximately 190,000 distinct CDR3 sequences, 32% of them singletons.

Material: glioma tissue, nonneoplastic brain tissue, or PBMCs (not recorded which). The clonotype comes from a human donor with low-grade glioma or glioblastoma, undergoing nonglioma brain surgery, or in good health (not recorded which). J is TRBJ2-7 and V is TRBV27; 8 bases fit TRBD2. The CDR3 nucleotides read TGTGCCAGCAGTTCTAGCGGGTCCTCCTACGAGCAGTACTTC. This sequence encodes CASSSSGSSYEQYF.